This T cell receptor beta chain was retrieved from a study of cytomegalovirus exposure and HLA in healthy donors. Overall study findings and caveats: Most CMV-associated TCR beta chains were later found to appear HLA-restricted.

About this clone itself: Its antigen is unidentified.

CDR3 length: 15 amino acids. With 1 base clipped from V and 6 bases from J, the junction kept 2 bases outside the gene matches. The germline V gene has CDR1 SGHVS and CDR2 FNYEAQ. Use of 60 Vbeta and 13 Jbeta primers characterized the PCR. TCRdb keeps only in-frame clones here, not all; method: immunoSEQ multiplex PCR. The sample comprises about 150,000 clones, over 80% of which are singletons, and approximately 1.2% rests with the top ten. This sequence originates from a boy younger than 10 in good health and CMV-seronegative. The sequenced sample was PBMCs. This sequence joins TRBV7-6 and TRBJ1-6; 8 bases agree with TRBD1. The CDR3 sequence is CASSLGQGFNSPLHF. CDR3 DNA sequence: TGTGCCAGCAGCTTAGGACAGGGGTTTAATTCACCCCTCCACTTT.